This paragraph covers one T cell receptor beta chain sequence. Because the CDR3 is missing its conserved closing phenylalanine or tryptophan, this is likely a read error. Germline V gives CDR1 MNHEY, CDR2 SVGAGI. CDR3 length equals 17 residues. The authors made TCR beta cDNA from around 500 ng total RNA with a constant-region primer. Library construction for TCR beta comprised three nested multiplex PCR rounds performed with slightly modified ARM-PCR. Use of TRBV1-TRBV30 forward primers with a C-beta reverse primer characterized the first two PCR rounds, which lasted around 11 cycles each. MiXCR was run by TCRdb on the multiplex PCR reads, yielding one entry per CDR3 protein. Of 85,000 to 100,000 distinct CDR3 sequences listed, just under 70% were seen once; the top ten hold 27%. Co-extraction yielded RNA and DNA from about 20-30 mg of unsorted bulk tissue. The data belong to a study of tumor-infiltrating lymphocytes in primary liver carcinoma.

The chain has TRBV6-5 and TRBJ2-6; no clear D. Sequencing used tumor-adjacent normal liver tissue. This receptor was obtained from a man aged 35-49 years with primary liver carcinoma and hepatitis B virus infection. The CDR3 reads CASKDGRSFSVANVLTS. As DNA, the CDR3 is TGTGCCAGCAAGGATGGCAGGTCTTTCTCTGTGGCCAACGTCCTGACTTCC.